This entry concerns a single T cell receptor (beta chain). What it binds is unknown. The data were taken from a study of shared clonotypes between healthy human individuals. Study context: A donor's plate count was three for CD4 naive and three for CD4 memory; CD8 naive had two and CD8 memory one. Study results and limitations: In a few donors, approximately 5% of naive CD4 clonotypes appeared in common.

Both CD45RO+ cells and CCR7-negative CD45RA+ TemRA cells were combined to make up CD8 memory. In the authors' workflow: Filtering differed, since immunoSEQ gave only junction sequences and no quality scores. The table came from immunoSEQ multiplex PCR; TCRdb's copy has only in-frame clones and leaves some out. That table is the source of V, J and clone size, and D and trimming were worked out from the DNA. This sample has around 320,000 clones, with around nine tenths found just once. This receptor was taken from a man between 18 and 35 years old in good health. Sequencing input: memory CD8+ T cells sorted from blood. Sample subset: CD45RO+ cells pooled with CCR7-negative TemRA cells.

CDR3 bases: TGCAGCGGAGAGGGGAATGAGCAGTTCTTC. This sequence encodes CSGEGNEQFF. The genes are TRBV29-1 and TRBJ2-1; TRBD1 or TRBD2 may be the D gene (5 bases each). This CDR3 has 10 amino acids. V was trimmed by 7 bases and J by 7 bases, leaving 8 bases between them. Germline V CDR1 and CDR2: SQVTM, ANQGSEA.